This T cell receptor (beta chain) is drawn from a study of beta chain features in type 1 diabetes. The entirety of the isolated RNA underwent reverse transcription, so expressed TCRB transcripts were sequenced. Produced via immunoSEQ multiplex PCR; TCRdb's table is partial and in-frame only. The repertoire includes about 230,000 clones, roughly 9.6% of them detected once, and about 0.037% sits in the top ten. Germline V gene data show CDR1 as SGHTA and CDR2 as FQGTGA. The CDR3 spans 15 residues. The J segment lost 2 bases and the V segment lost 3 bases, leaving 6 bases of the junction unmatched. This chain connects TRBV7-3 to TRBJ1-2, with TRBD1 matching over 7 bases. This sequence was found in a woman between 18 and 29 years old in good health. The sample taken for sequencing was naive CD4+ T cells from blood. Here the CDR3 DNA reads TGTGCCAGCAGCTTCGGGACAGCCCAGAACTATGGCTACACCTTC. Translated: CASSFGTAQNYGYTF.